These 30 T cell receptor beta chains share one sample of origin, sequenced in a study of blood T cell repertoires in COVID-19 (TCRdb year 2020). Libraries were made using the immunoSEQ multiplex PCR assay. TCRdb stores this immuneACCESS table with in-frame sequences only. Part of the clones is absent; in the studies checked, under half of the shortfall reflects unresolved V genes, and no reason is known for the rest. The sample table records some 240,000 clones; about 87% of these occur just once. The ten largest clones represent 3.1% of the sample. The source material was PBMCs or T cells enriched from blood (not recorded which). These receptors were obtained from a woman aged 40 to 50 who had been exposed to COVID-19.

V is TRBV3-1 (or the pseudogene TRBV3-2) and J is TRBJ2-6, with D maybe TRBD1 (5 bases). This CDR3 has 15 amino acids. Germline assignment: CDR1 LGHDT and CDR2 YNNKEL (reference sequence). With 2 bases removed from V and 13 bases from J, the gap between germline ends came to 18 bases. CDR3 sequence (DNA): TGTGCCAGCAGCCAACAGGGCCCGTCCCCTAAGGTCCTGACTTTC. Translation: CASSQQGPSPKVLTF.

The V call is TRBV9, the J call TRBJ1-2; D is possibly TRBD1 (5 bases). V was shortened by 4 bases and J by 4 bases, with 17 bases between the two germline ends. From germline, CDR1 is SGDLS and CDR2 YYNGEE. The CDR3 spans 15 residues. The CDR3 coding sequence is TGTGCCAGCAGCCCTCCGGGGGGAGTGTTCTATGGCTACACCTTC. Its protein product is CASSPPGGVFYGYTF.

V gene TRBV10-1 combines with J gene TRBJ2-3; possible D gene TRBD1, 5 bases. Trimming took off 9 bases at V and 7 bases at J, with 14 bases between the two ends. Germline CDR1 is WNHNN and CDR2 is SYGVQD (reference sequence). The length of the CDR3 is 12 residues. CDR3 sequence (DNA): TGCGCCAGTGGACAATCTGAGAATACGCAGTATTTT. Translated, it gives CASGQSENTQYF.

The chain combines TRBV5-1 with TRBJ2-1, with 13 bases fitting TRBD2. The V segment lost 4 bases and the J segment 5 bases; nucleotides outside the gene matches: 3. Germline lookup yields CDR1 SGHRS and CDR2 YFSETQ. This CDR3 is 15 amino acids long. The DNA for the CDR3 is TGCGCCAGCAGCGGGGGACTAGCGGGGAACAATGAGCAGTTCTTC. This translates into CASSGGLAGNNEQFF.

This clone occurred once. The chain joins TRBV25-1 to TRBJ2-7; D not resolved. CDR3 length: 13 residues. The germline gives CDR1 MGHDK, CDR2 SYGVNS. The V end was cut by 2 bases, the J end by 1 base, with 6 bases between. The DNA of the CDR3 is TGTGCCAGCAGTGAAGACACTTCCTACGAGCAGTACTTC. It encodes CASSEDTSYEQYF.

This clone was recorded only once. The rearrangement uses TRBV12-3 or TRBV12-4 and TRBJ2-2, with D uncertain. The V and J ends lost 3 bases and 6 bases respectively, with 5 bases between them. The CDR3 totals 12 residues. The DNA for the CDR3 is TGTGCCAGCAGTTTCGGTGCCGGGGAGCTGTTTTTT. Translated, it gives CASSFGAGELFF.

The J gene is TRBJ2-7, the V gene TRBV10-1; D remains ambiguous. V was clipped by 0 bases and J by 4 bases, with 25 bases between them. Germline V CDR1 and CDR2: WNHNN, SYGVQD (reference sequence). The CDR3 is 19 amino acids. CDR3 loop: CASSESILQFPDQYYEQYV. CDR3 sequence (DNA): TGCGCCAGCAGTGAGTCGATTCTTCAGTTTCCCGATCAATATTACGAGCAGTACGTC.

The chain has TRBV6-2 or TRBV6-3 and TRBJ2-7, with a tentative D call TRBD1 (6 bases). The CDR3 length is 13 residues. V shed 2 bases and J shed 4 bases, with 9 bases lying between them. Germline CDR1 and CDR2: MNHEY and SVGEGT. The CDR3, as DNA: TGTGCCAGCAGTTACCAGGGGTTGTACGAGCAGTACGTC. Its translation: CASSYQGLYEQYV.

The rearrangement links TRBV27 to TRBJ1-5; 7 bases agree with TRBD1. Germline loops: CDR1 MNHEY, CDR2 SMNVEV (reference sequence). V was pared by 5 bases and J by 7 bases, with 8 bases of the junction left unmatched. The CDR3 has 14 residues. The CDR3: CASSPRQGHQPQHF. In nucleotides, the CDR3 is TGTGCCAGCAGTCCTCGACAGGGTCACCAGCCCCAGCATTTT.

The chain joins TRBV5-6 to TRBJ2-1; no firm D call. V was clipped by 4 bases and J by 0 bases, with 14 bases between them. The CDR3 consists of 16 residues. Per germline, CDR1 SGHDT and CDR2 YYEEEE. The CDR3 sequence is CASSTYFLSSYNEQFF. The CDR3, as DNA: TGTGCCAGCAGCACCTACTTTTTGAGCTCCTACAATGAGCAGTTCTTC.

V and J are TRBV25-1 and TRBJ2-1; possibly TRBD2 for D (5 bases). Germline CDR1 MGHDK, CDR2 SYGVNS. This CDR3 has 17 residues. V lost 3 bases and J 8 bases, leaving 23 bases between the germline ends. The DNA for the CDR3 is TGTGCCAGCAGTGATGGGCTGGGGAAGCGGTTTTTGGATGAGCAGTTCTTC. Residues: CASSDGLGKRFLDEQFF.

This sequence joins TRBV24-1 and TRBJ1-2; D possibly corresponds to TRBD1 (6 bases). Germline values: CDR1 KGHDR, CDR2 SFDVKD. V was pared by 5 bases and J by 4 bases, with 10 bases between. The CDR3 is 13 amino acids. DNA of the CDR3: TGTGCCACCAGTGGGGACAAAGGCTATGGCTACACCTTC. It translates to CATSGDKGYGYTF.

V and J are TRBV4-2 and TRBJ2-5, with a possible D match to TRBD2 (6 bases). The CDR3 is 15 residues long. Germline-derived CDR1 and CDR2 are LGHNA and YNFKEQ. The V end lost 1 base, the J end lost 3 bases, and 12 bases lay between the germline ends. The CDR3 is CASSQASGVEETQYF. CDR3 nucleotides: TGTGCCAGCAGCCAAGCTTCGGGGGTCGAAGAGACCCAGTACTTC.

This clone was recorded only once. The chain employs TRBV2 and TRBJ2-3; 14 nucleotides match TRBD2. V dropped 8 bases and J dropped 5; count of bases not matched to a gene: 0. CDR3 length equals 13 residues. Germline values: CDR1 SNHLY, CDR2 FYNNEI. CDR3 DNA: TGTGCCAGCGGGACTAGCGGGAGAGATACGCAGTATTTT. This translates into CASGTSGRDTQYF.

V and J are TRBV4-3 and TRBJ2-1; tentatively, D is TRBD2 (5 bases). There are 15 residues in the CDR3. V gave up 2 bases and J gave up 0 bases, with 8 bases separating them. Germline loops: CDR1 LGHNA, CDR2 YSLEER. CDR3 sequence reads: CASSQTRTSYNEQFF. The DNA of the CDR3 is TGCGCCAGCAGCCAAACTAGGACCTCCTACAATGAGCAGTTCTTC.

The chain recombines TRBV15 with TRBJ2-1, with D possibly being TRBD2 (6 bases). The CDR3 length is 16 residues. V lost 0 bases to trimming and J lost 0 bases, with 9 bases between them. CDR1 LNHNV and CDR2 YYDKDF come from the germline V gene (reference sequence). CDR3 nucleotides: TGTGCCACCAGCAGAGATCGGGGGAGCTCCTACAATGAGCAGTTCTTC. Its protein product is CATSRDRGSSYNEQFF.

The chain links TRBV4-2 to TRBJ1-1; 7 bases fit TRBD1. From germline, CDR1 is LGHNA and CDR2 YNFKEQ. The CDR3 totals 16 residues. Trimming cost V 2 bases and J 1 base; bases outside gene matches: 7. The CDR3 region is CASSQHMGTANTEAFF. The CDR3 DNA reads as TGTGCCAGCAGCCAACATATGGGGACAGCGAACACTGAAGCTTTCTTT.

The chain couples TRBV3-1 (or the pseudogene TRBV3-2) to TRBJ1-1; 9 bases match TRBD1. The V and J ends lost 6 bases and 5 bases, in that order; junction bases with no gene match: 4. CDR3 size: 13 residues. Germline V gene data show CDR1 as LGHDT and CDR2 as YNNKEL (reference sequence). Written as DNA, the CDR3 is TGTGCCAGCAGGGGACAGGGAAGGACTGAAGCTTTCTTT. Its protein product is CASRGQGRTEAFF.

The V and J genes are TRBV12-5 and TRBJ1-3; possible D gene TRBD1, 5 bases. The germline gives CDR1 LGHNT, CDR2 FRNRAP. Trimming removed 4 bases from V and 0 bases from J, with 13 bases in between. The CDR3 covers 16 residues. The CDR3 loop reads CASGWGVLSSGNTIYF. CDR3 bases: TGTGCTAGTGGTTGGGGGGTACTTTCCTCTGGAAACACCATATATTTT. The variable domain in full, completed from reference TRBV12-5 and TRBJ1-3, reads DARVTQTPRHKVTEMGQEVTMRCQPILGHNTVFWYRQTMMQGLELLAYFRNRAPLDDSGMPKDRFSAEMPDATLATLKIQPSEPRDSAVYFCASGWGVLSSGNTIYFGEGSWLTVV.

This clone was counted between two and nine times. The J gene is TRBJ1-5, the V gene TRBV7-9, with no clear D. V was shortened by 2 bases and J by 3 bases, with 11 bases between the two germline ends. CDR3 length: 15 residues. The germline CDR1 and CDR2 sequences are SEHNR and FQNEAQ (reference sequence). CDR3 protein: CASSLTEGANQPQHF. CDR3 sequence (DNA): TGTGCCAGCAGCTTAACGGAGGGAGCCAATCAGCCCCAGCATTTT. Full variable domain (missing parts from reference TRBV7-9 and TRBJ1-5): DTGVSQNPRHKITKRGQNVTFRCDPISEHNRLYWYRQTLGQGPEFLTYFQNEAQLEKSRLLSDRFSAERPKGSFSTLEIQRTEQGDSAMYLCASSLTEGANQPQHFGDGTRLSIL.

The V call is TRBV14, the J call TRBJ2-1, with TRBD2 matching over 9 bases. Losses at the gene ends were 0 bases for V and 0 bases for J; bases not matched to a gene: 6. The CDR3 loop spans 18 amino acids. Germline CDR1 SGHDN, CDR2 FVKESK. CDR3 loop: CASSQDRGSGSSYNEQFF. In nucleotides, the CDR3 is TGTGCCAGCAGCCAAGATCGGGGTAGCGGGAGCTCCTACAATGAGCAGTTCTTC. The complete variable domain, with remaining parts taken from reference TRBV14 and TRBJ2-1, reads EAGVTQFPSHSVIEKGQTVTLRCDPISGHDNLYWYRRVMGKEIKFLLHFVKESKQDESGMPNNRFLAERTGGTYSTLKVQPAELEDSGVYFCASSQDRGSGSSYNEQFFGPGTRLTVL.

This rearrangement joins TRBV3-1 (or the pseudogene TRBV3-2) to TRBJ1-1, with TRBD1 matching 7 bases. The CDR3 consists of 16 residues. Germline lookup yields CDR1 LGHDT and CDR2 YNNKEL (reference sequence). J gave up 2 bases and V 4 bases, and 10 bases lay outside the gene matches. The CDR3 region is CASSLEGTATNTEAFF. As DNA, the CDR3 is TGTGCCAGCAGCCTCGAAGGGACAGCCACAAACACTGAAGCTTTCTTT.

The chain joins TRBV30 to TRBJ2-2, with unresolved D. Trimming cost V 4 bases and J 7 bases, with 7 bases left between them. The CDR3 covers 11 residues. CDR1 and CDR2 from the germline V gene are GTSNPN and SVGIG (reference sequence). CDR3 in amino acids: CAWTFYGELFF. The CDR3 coding sequence is TGTGCCTGGACTTTCTACGGGGAGCTGTTTTTT.

This clone was recorded only once. This chain connects TRBV7-3 to TRBJ2-3; 8 bases fit TRBD2. The CDR3 has 15 residues. The germline V gene encodes CDR1 SGHTA and CDR2 FQGTGA. Trimming took 4 bases from V and 5 from J; bases not matched to a gene: 8. DNA of the CDR3: TGTGCCAGCAGCTCCCCCCCGGGGGGGGGAGATACGCAGTATTTT. Protein sequence: CASSSPPGGGDTQYF.

This chain connects TRBV18 to TRBJ1-5; 7 nucleotides line up with TRBD1. The germline V gene encodes CDR1 KGHSH and CDR2 LQKENI. The ends lost 3 bases at V and 3 bases at J; junction bases unmatched: 5. The CDR3 runs 15 residues. CDR3 sequence reads: CASSPTGQDNQPQHF. CDR3 nucleotides: TGTGCCAGCTCACCTACTGGACAGGACAATCAGCCCCAGCATTTT.

J is TRBJ2-5 and V is TRBV27, with 7 bases aligning to TRBD2. This CDR3 spans 11 amino acids. Germline-derived CDR1 and CDR2 are MNHEY and SMNVEV (reference sequence). The J segment lost 7 bases and the V segment lost 4 bases, leaving 0 bases of the junction unmatched. CDR3 nucleotides: TGTGCCAGCAGTTGGGGGGGGACCCAGTACTTC. This sequence encodes CASSWGGTQYF.

V is TRBV7-8 and J is TRBJ1-4; the D is unclear. This CDR3 spans 12 amino acids. From germline, CDR1 is SGHVS and CDR2 FQNEAQ. Trimming removed 6 bases at V and 8 bases at J, with 10 bases between. CDR3 amino acids: CASSRDREKLFF. The CDR3, as DNA: TGTGCCAGCAGTCGGGATAGGGAAAAACTGTTTTTT.

The chain uses TRBV5-4 and TRBJ2-5; 10 positions agree with TRBD2. The germline V gene encodes CDR1 SGHNT and CDR2 YYREEE (reference sequence). J was trimmed by 4 bases and V by 0 bases; bases with no gene match: 6. This CDR3 has 16 amino acids. CDR3 nucleotides: TGTGCCAGCAGCTTGGGAGTAGCGGGAGGCCCAGAGACCCAGTACTTC. It is translated as CASSLGVAGGPETQYF.

The V gene is TRBV3-1 (or the pseudogene TRBV3-2), the J gene TRBJ1-2; D call uncertain. V lost 4 bases, J lost 1 base, and 10 bases lay in between. The germline V gene has CDR1 LGHDT and CDR2 YNNKEL (reference sequence). The CDR3 is 14 amino acids. The CDR3 nucleotides are TGTGCCAGCAGCCCTCCCCAGCGTAACTATGGCTACACCTTC. Translating gives CASSPPQRNYGYTF.

The chain recombines TRBV5-8 with TRBJ2-1, with 12 bases matching TRBD2. CDR1 is SGHTS, CDR2 YDEGEE, per germline. The V gene end was trimmed by 1 base and the J gene end by 10 bases; junction bases not matched to a gene: 3. This CDR3 contains 14 residues. The CDR3 spells CASSLRLAGGEQFF. The CDR3 nucleotides read TGTGCCAGCAGCTTGAGGCTAGCGGGAGGGGAGCAGTTCTTC. Complete variable domain (other parts from reference TRBV5-8 and TRBJ2-1): EAGVTQSPTHLIKTRGQQATLRCSPISGHTSVYWYQQALGLGLQFLLWYDEGEERNRGNFPPRFSGRQFPNYSSELNVNALELEDSALYLCASSLRLAGGEQFFGPGTRLTVL.